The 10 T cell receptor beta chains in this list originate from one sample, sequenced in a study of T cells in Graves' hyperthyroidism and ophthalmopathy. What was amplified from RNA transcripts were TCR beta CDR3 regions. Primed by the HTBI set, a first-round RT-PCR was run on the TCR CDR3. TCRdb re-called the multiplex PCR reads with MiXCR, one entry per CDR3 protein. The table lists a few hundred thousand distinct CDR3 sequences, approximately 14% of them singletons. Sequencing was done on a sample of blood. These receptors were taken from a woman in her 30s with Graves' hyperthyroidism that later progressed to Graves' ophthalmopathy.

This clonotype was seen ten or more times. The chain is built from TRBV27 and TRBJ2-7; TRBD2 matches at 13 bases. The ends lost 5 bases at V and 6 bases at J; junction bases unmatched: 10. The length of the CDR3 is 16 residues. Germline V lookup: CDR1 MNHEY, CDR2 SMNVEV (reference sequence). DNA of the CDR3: TGTGCCAGCAGTCCCGCCACTAGCGGGAGGGCCAGCGAGCAGTACTTC. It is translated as CASSPATSGRASEQYF.

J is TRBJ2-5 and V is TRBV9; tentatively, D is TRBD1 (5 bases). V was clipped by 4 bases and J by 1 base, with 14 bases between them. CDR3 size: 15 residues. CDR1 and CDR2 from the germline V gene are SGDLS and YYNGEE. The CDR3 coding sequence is TGTGCCAGCAGCTATTATGTGCAGGGCCAAGAGACCCAGTACTTC. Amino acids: CASSYYVQGQETQYF.

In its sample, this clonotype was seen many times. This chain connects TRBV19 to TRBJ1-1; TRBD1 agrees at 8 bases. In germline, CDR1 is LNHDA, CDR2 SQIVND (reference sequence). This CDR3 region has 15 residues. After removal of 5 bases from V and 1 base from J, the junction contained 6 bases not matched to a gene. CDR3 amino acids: CASSSGTGRNTEAFF. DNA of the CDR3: TGTGCCAGTAGTTCCGGGACAGGTCGGAACACTGAAGCTTTCTTT.

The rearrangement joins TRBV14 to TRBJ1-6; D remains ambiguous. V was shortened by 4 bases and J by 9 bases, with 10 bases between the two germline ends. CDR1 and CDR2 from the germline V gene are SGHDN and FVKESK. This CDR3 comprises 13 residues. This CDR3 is CASSLGGLSPLHF. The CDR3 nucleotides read TGTGCCAGCAGCCTCGGCGGTCTTTCACCCCTCCACTTT.

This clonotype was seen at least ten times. The chain's CDR3 is CASSFGGSEQFF. The CDR3 region has the DNA TGTGCCAGCAGTTTTGGCGGGAGTGAGCAGTTCTTC. V and J are TRBV12-3 or TRBV12-4 and TRBJ2-1; 7 positions agree with TRBD2. The CDR3 loop spans 12 amino acids. The trim removed 3 bases at V and 9 bases at J, leaving 2 bases unmatched.

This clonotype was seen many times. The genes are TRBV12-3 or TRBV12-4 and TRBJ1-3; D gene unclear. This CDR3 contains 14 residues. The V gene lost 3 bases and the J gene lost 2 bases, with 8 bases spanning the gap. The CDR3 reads CASSLIGTGNTIYF. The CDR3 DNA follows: TGTGCCAGCAGTTTGATTGGGACTGGAAACACCATATATTTT.

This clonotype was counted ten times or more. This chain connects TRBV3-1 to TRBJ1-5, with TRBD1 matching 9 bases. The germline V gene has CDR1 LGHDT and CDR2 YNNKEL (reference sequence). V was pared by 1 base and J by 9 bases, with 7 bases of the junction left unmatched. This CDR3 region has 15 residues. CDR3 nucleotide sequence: TGTGCCAGCAGCCAAGGGGACAGGGCTCGGACGCCCCAGCATTTT. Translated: CASSQGDRARTPQHF.

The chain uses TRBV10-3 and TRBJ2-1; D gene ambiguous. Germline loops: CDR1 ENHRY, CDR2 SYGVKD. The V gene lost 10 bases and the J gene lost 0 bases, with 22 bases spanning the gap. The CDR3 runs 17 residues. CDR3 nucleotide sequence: TGTGCCAGCAGCCCACTCCCCTTGGAAAGCTCCTACAATGAGCAGTTCTTC. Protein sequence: CASSPLPLESSYNEQFF.

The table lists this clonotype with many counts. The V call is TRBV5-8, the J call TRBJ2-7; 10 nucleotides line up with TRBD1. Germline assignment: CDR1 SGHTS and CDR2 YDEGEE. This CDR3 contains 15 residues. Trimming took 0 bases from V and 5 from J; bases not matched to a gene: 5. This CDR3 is CASSLGDRGRNEQYF. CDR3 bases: TGTGCCAGCAGCTTGGGGGACAGGGGACGAAACGAGCAGTACTTC.

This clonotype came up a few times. CDR3 amino acids: CASGEGTNEKLFF. The DNA of the CDR3 is TGTGCAAGCGGGGAGGGTACTAATGAAAAACTGTTTTTT. The chain joins TRBV27 to TRBJ1-4; D unresolved. This CDR3 is built from 13 residues. Per germline, CDR1 MNHEY and CDR2 SMNVEV (reference sequence). Variable domain in full (rest from reference TRBV27 and TRBJ1-4): EAQVTQNPRYLITVTGKKLTVTCSQNMNHEYMSWYRQDPGLGLRQIYYSMNVEVTDKGDVPEGYKVSRKEKRNFPLILESPSPNQTSLYFCASGEGTNEKLFFGSGTQLSVL.